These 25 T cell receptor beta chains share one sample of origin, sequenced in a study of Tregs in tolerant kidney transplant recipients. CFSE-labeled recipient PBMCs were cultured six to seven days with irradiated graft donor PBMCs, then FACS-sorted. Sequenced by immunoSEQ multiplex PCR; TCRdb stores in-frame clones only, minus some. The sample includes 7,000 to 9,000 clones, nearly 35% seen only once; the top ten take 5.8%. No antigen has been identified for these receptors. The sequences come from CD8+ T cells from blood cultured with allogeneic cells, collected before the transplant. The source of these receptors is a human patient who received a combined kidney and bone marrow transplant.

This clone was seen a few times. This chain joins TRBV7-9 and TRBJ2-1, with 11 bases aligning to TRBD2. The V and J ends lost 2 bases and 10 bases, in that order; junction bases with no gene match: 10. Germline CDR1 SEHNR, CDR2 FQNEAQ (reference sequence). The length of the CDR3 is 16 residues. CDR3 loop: CASSLSRTSGWPEQFF. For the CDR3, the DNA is TGTGCCAGCAGCTTAAGTCGGACTAGCGGGTGGCCCGAGCAGTTCTTC.

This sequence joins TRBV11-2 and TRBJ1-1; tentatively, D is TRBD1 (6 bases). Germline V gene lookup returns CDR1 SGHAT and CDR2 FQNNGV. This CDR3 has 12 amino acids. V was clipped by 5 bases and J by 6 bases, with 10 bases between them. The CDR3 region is CASSQGGPEAFF. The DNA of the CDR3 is TGTGCCAGCAGCCAAGGGGGTCCTGAAGCTTTCTTT.

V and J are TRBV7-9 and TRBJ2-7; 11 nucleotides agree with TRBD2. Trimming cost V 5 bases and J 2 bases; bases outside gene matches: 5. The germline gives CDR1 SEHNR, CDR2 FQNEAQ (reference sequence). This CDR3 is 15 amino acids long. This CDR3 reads CASSLGTSGTYEQYF. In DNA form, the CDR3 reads TGTGCCAGCAGCCTAGGGACTAGCGGAACCTACGAGCAGTACTTC.

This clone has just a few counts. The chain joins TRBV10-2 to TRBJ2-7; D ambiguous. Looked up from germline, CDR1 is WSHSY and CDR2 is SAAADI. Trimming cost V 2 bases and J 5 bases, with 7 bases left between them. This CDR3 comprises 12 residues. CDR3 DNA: TGCGCCAGCAGTGAGGGTGCGGACGAGCAGTACTTC. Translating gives CASSEGADEQYF.

The CDR3 DNA follows: TGTGCCAGTAGTTTCGGTTACAATGAGCAGTTCTTC. This codes for CASSFGYNEQFF. This chain joins TRBV19 and TRBJ2-1; D is undetermined. The CDR3 is made up of 12 amino acids. The V gene lost 5 bases and the J gene lost 4 bases, with 6 bases spanning the gap. Germline CDR1 is LNHDA and CDR2 is SQIVND (reference sequence).

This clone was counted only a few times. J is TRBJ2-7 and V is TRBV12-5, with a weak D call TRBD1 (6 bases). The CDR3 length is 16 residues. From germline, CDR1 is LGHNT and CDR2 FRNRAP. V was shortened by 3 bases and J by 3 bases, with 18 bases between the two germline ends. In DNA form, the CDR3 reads TGTGCTAGTGGTTTATCTCTAAAGGACAGACTCTACGAGCAGTACTTC. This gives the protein CASGLSLKDRLYEQYF.

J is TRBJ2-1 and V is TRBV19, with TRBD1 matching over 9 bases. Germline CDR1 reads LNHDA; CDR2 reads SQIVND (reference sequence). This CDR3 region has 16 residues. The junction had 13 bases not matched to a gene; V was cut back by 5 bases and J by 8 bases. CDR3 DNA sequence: TGTGCCAGTAGTCTTGGACAGGGGAGGTTCATATATGAGCAGTTCTTC. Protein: CASSLGQGRFIYEQFF.

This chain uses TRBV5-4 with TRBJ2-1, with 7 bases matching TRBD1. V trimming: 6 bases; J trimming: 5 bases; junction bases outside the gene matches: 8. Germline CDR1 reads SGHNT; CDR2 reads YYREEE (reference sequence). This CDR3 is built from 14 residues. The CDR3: CASTRTGLNNEQFF. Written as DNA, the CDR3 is TGTGCCAGCACCCGGACAGGACTTAACAATGAGCAGTTCTTC.

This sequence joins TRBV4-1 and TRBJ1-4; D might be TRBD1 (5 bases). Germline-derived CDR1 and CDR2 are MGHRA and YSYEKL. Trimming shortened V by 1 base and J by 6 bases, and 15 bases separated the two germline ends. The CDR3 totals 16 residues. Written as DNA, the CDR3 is TGCGCCAGCAGCCAAGTTTCGGGCCTAGGGGATGAAAAACTGTTTTTT. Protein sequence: CASSQVSGLGDEKLFF.

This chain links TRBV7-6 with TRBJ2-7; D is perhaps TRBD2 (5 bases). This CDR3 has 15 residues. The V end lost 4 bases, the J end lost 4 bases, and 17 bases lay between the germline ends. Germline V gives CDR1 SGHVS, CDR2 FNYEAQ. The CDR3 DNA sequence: TGTGCCAGCAGCTCCTCGAGGGAAACTGGTTACGAGCAGTACTTC. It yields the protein CASSSSRETGYEQYF.

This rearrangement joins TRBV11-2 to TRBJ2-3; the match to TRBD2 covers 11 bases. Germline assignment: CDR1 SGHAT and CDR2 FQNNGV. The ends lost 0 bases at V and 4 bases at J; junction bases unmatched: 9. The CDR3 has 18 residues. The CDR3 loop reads CASSLETLAGGPSDTQYF. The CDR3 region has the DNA TGTGCCAGCAGCTTAGAAACTCTAGCGGGGGGACCTTCAGATACGCAGTATTTT. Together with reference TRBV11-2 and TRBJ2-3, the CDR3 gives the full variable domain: EAGVAQSPRYKIIEKRQSVAFWCNPISGHATLYWYQQILGQGPKLLIQFQNNGVVDDSQLPKDRFSAERLKGVDSTLKIQPAKLEDSAVYLCASSLETLAGGPSDTQYFGPGTRLTVL.

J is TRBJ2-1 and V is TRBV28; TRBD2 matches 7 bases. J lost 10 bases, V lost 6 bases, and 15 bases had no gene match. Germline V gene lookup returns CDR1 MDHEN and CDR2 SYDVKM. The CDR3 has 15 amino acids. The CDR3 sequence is CASRSSGTTTAEQFF. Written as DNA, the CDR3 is TGTGCCAGCAGATCATCGGGGACTACCACTGCGGAGCAGTTCTTC.

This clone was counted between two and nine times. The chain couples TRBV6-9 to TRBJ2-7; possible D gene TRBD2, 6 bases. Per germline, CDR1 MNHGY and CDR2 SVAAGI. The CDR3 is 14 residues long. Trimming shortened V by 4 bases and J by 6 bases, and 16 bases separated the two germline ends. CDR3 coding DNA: TGTGCCAGCAGTTGGGTGGGGACTGGGGGCGAGCAGTACTTC. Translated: CASSWVGTGGEQYF.

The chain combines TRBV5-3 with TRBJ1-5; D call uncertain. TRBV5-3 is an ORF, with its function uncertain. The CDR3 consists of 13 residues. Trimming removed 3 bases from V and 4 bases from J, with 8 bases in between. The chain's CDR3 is CARSYSPNQPQHF. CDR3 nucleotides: TGTGCCAGAAGCTACTCCCCAAATCAGCCCCAGCATTTT.

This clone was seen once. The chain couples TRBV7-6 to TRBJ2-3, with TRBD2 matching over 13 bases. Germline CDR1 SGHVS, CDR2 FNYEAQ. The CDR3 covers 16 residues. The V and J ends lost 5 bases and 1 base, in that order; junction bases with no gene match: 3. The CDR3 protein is CASSHGTSGGTDTQYF. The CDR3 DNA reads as TGTGCCAGCAGCCACGGGACTAGCGGGGGCACAGATACGCAGTATTTT. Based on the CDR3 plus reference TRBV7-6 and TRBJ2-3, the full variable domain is GAGVSQSPRYKVTKRGQDVALRCDPISGHVSLYWYRQALGQGPEFLTYFNYEAQQDKSGLPNDRFSAERPEGSISTLTIQRTEQRDSAMYRCASSHGTSGGTDTQYFGPGTRLTVL.

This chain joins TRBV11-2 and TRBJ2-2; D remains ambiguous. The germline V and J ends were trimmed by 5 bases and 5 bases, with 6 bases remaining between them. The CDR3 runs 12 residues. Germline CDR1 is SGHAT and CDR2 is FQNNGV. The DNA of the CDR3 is TGTGCCAGCAGCCCCTTTACCGGGGAGCTGTTTTTT. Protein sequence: CASSPFTGELFF. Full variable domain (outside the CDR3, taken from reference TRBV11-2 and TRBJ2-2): EAGVAQSPRYKIIEKRQSVAFWCNPISGHATLYWYQQILGQGPKLLIQFQNNGVVDDSQLPKDRFSAERLKGVDSTLKIQPAKLEDSAVYLCASSPFTGELFFGEGSRLTVL.

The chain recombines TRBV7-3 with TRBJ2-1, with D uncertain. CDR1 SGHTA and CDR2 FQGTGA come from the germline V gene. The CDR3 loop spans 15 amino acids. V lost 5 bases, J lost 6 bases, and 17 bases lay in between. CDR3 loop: CASSLLGPNGNEQFF. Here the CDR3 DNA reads TGTGCCAGCAGCCTCCTGGGCCCTAATGGCAATGAGCAGTTCTTC. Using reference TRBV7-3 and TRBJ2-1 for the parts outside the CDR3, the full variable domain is GAGVSQTPSNKVTEKGKYVELRCDPISGHTALYWYRQSLGQGPEFLIYFQGTGAADDSGLPNDRFFAVRPEGSVSTLKIQRTERGDSAVYLCASSLLGPNGNEQFFGPGTRLTVL.

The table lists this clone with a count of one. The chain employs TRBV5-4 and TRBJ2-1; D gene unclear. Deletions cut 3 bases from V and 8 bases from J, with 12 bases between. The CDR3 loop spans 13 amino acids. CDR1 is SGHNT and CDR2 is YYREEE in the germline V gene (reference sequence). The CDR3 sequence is CASSYTQVHEQFF. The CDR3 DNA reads TGTGCCAGCAGCTACACCCAGGTCCATGAGCAGTTCTTC.

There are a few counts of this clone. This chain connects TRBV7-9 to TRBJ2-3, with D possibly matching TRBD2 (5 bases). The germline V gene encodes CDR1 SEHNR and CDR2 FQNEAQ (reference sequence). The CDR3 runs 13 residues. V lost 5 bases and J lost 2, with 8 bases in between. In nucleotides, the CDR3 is TGTGCCAGCAGCCCGACTATCACAGATACGCAGTATTTT. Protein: CASSPTITDTQYF.

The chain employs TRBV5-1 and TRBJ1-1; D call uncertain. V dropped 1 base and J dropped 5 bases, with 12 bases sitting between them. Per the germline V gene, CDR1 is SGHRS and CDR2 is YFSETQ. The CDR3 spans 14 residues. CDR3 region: CASSLTGPGTEAFF. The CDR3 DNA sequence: TGCGCCAGCAGCTTGACTGGCCCGGGAACTGAAGCTTTCTTT.

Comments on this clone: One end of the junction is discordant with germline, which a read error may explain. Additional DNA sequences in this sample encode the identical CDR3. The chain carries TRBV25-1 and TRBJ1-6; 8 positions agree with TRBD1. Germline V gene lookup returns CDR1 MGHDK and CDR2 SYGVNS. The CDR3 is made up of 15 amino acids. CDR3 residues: CASSETGTGNSPLHF. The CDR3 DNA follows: TGTGCCAGCAGTGAAACCGGGACAGGTAATTCCCCCCTCCACTTT.

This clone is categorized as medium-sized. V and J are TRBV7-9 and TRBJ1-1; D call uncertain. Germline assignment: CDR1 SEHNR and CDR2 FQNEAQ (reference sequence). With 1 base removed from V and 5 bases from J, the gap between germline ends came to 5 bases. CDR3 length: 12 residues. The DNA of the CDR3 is TGTGCCAGCAGCTTAGGAACTACTGAAGCTTTCTTT. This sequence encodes CASSLGTTEAFF.

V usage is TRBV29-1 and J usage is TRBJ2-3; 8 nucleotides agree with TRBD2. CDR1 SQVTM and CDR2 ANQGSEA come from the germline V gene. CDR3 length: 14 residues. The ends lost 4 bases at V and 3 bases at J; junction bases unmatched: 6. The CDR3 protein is CSVVERERTDTQYF. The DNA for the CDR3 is TGCAGCGTTGTTGAGCGGGAGAGGACAGATACGCAGTATTTT.

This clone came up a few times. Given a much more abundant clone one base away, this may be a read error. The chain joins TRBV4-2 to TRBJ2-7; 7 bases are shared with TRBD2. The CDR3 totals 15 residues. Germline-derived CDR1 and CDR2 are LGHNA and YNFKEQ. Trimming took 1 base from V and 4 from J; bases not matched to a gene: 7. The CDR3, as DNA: TGTGCCAGCAGCCAAGTGTCTAGCGGAGAGTACGAGCAGTACTTC. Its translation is CASSQVSSGEYEQYF.

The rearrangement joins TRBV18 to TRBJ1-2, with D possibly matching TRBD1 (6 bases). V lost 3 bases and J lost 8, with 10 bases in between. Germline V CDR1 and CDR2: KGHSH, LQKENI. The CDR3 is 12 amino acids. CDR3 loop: CASSPVGAGYTF. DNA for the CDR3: TGTGCCAGCTCACCGGTGGGGGCCGGCTACACCTTC.